A single T cell receptor beta chain is shown here with its context. The sample is drawn from a study of blood T cell repertoires in COVID-19. This CDR3 comprises 13 residues. The germline gives CDR1 MDHEN, CDR2 SYDVKM. With 7 bases removed from V and 1 base from J, the gap between germline ends came to 10 bases. The protocol was immunoSEQ multiplex PCR, while the TCRdb copy is restricted to in-frame clones and leaves out a portion. The sample records roughly 300,000 clones, more than 70% being singletons. Sequencing was done on a sample of peripheral blood. The rearrangement uses TRBV28 and TRBJ2-5; weak D call: TRBD2 (6 bases). This receptor was taken from a woman aged 50 to 60 who had recovered from COVID-19. CDR3 nucleotides: TGTGCCAGCATGGGAGGATTCCAAGAGACCCAGTACTTC. It is translated as CASMGGFQETQYF.